These 24 T cell receptor beta chains were sequenced from one sample in a study of vaccination effects on CD4 cells after COVID-19. Their recognized antigens are unknown. Sequencing was performed with immunoSEQ multiplex PCR; in TCRdb, only in-frame clones are kept and a portion is missing. Of tens of thousands of clones in the sample, 70% to 75% were seen once. Antigen-specific CD4+ T cells expanded by the ViraFEST assay with viral peptide pools were then sequenced. Investigators separated out CD4+ T cells once around nine days of culture had passed. Specimen: CD4+ T cells from PBMCs cultured with HCoV-229E spike peptides, collected before COVID-19 vaccination. The receptors here all came from a human donor who received a COVID-19 vaccine.

This chain uses TRBV24-1 with TRBJ2-1; D is unclear. The CDR3 consists of 11 residues. The germline V gene has CDR1 KGHDR and CDR2 SFDVKD. Trimming removed 10 bases from V and 9 bases from J, with 12 bases in between. Here the CDR3 reads CATPPDSEQFF. The CDR3 region has the DNA TGTGCCACTCCCCCCGATAGTGAGCAGTTCTTC.

This clone was found a few times. V and J are TRBV28 and TRBJ1-1; D is perhaps TRBD1 (6 bases). Germline-derived CDR1 and CDR2 are MDHEN and SYDVKM. Trimming took off 7 bases at V and 6 bases at J, with 12 bases between the two ends. The CDR3 runs 12 residues. DNA for the CDR3: TGTGCCAGCAACGCGGGGGCGTCTGAAGCTTTCTTT. It is translated as CASNAGASEAFF.

This CDR3 is CASSVGGQLGNQPQHF. CDR3 bases: TGTGCCAGCAGCGTAGGCGGGCAGTTGGGCAATCAGCCCCAGCATTTT. V and J are TRBV9 and TRBJ1-5; no clear D. The CDR3 is 16 amino acids. The germline V gene encodes CDR1 SGDLS and CDR2 YYNGEE. Between the trimmed V and J ends, which lost 0 bases and 2 bases, there was a span of 12 bases.

Here the CDR3 DNA reads TGTGCCAGCAGTTACCTACACTCCTACGAGCAGTACGTC. It codes for CASSYLHSYEQYV. The chain carries TRBV6-6 and TRBJ2-7; D unclear. The CDR3 is made up of 13 amino acids. Trimming removed 2 bases from V and 0 bases from J, with 5 bases in between. CDR1 MNHNY and CDR2 SVGAGI come from the germline V gene (reference sequence).

The rearrangement uses TRBV28 and TRBJ1-2; no definite D call. Germline loops: CDR1 MDHEN, CDR2 SYDVKM. V lost 2 bases and J 3 bases, leaving 10 bases between the germline ends. The CDR3 loop spans 14 amino acids. The CDR3 spells CASSLGESYYGYTF. DNA of the CDR3: TGTGCCAGCAGTTTAGGGGAGTCCTACTATGGCTACACCTTC.

The rearrangement links TRBV7-3 to TRBJ1-6; D unclear. With 8 bases removed from V and 6 bases from J, the gap between germline ends came to 17 bases. Germline CDR1 reads SGHTA; CDR2 reads FQGTGA. This CDR3 has 15 amino acids. The CDR3 DNA sequence: TGTGCCAGCTCCCTCTTTCCGATCCCTAATTCACCCCTCCACTTT. It yields the protein CASSLFPIPNSPLHF.

The gene calls are TRBV18 and TRBJ2-1, with 10 bases aligning to TRBD2. This CDR3 is built from 18 residues. The J segment lost 1 base and the V segment lost 2 bases, leaving 8 bases of the junction unmatched. The germline gives CDR1 KGHSH, CDR2 LQKENI. The CDR3 DNA follows: TGTGCCAGCTCACCAGTTTTAGCGGGGGGACCATCCTACAATGAGCAGTTCTTC. This sequence encodes CASSPVLAGGPSYNEQFF.

The genes are TRBV24-1 and TRBJ2-3; tentatively, D is TRBD1 (5 bases). V gave up 6 bases and J gave up 4 bases, with 16 bases separating them. Germline V gene data show CDR1 as KGHDR and CDR2 as SFDVKD. The CDR3 spans 15 residues. Here the CDR3 reads CATSKRQGFPDTQYF. The CDR3, as DNA: TGTGCCACCAGTAAACGCCAGGGATTCCCAGATACGCAGTATTTT.

This clone was counted only a few times. The J gene is TRBJ2-1, the V gene TRBV19; no firm D call. There are 13 residues in the CDR3. The V end was cut by 5 bases, the J end by 8 bases, with 13 bases between. Per the germline V gene, CDR1 is LNHDA and CDR2 is SQIVND (reference sequence). CDR3 region: CASSPDQPDEQFF. The CDR3 DNA reads as TGTGCCAGTAGTCCCGATCAGCCGGATGAGCAGTTCTTC.

In this sample, this clone turned up a few times. This sequence joins TRBV3-1 (or the pseudogene TRBV3-2) and TRBJ1-1, with 8 bases aligning to TRBD1. The CDR3 totals 15 residues. V lost 4 bases to trimming and J lost 6 bases; unmatched junction nucleotides: 10. The germline V gene encodes CDR1 LGHDT and CDR2 YNNKEL (reference sequence). CDR3 bases: TGTGCCAGCAGCCCTAGGACAGGGCGAGTCGCTGAAGCTTTCTTT. This sequence encodes CASSPRTGRVAEAFF.

The chain recombines TRBV2 with TRBJ2-5; possible D gene TRBD2, 6 bases. CDR3 length: 14 amino acids. Germline CDR1 is SNHLY and CDR2 is FYNNEI. Between the trimmed V and J ends, which lost 1 base and 9 bases, there was a span of 15 bases. The CDR3 here is CASSEGRDSSAQYF. CDR3 sequence (DNA): TGTGCCAGCAGTGAAGGGCGGGACTCATCGGCCCAGTACTTC.

The CDR3 reads CASSVSGEGTDTQYF. In DNA form, the CDR3 reads TGTGCCAGCAGTGTTAGCGGGGAGGGCACAGATACGCAGTATTTT. The genes are TRBV25-1 and TRBJ2-3; TRBD2 aligns across 8 bases. This CDR3 contains 15 residues. The germline V gene has CDR1 MGHDK and CDR2 SYGVNS. J lost 1 base, V lost 4 bases, and 4 bases had no gene match.

The chain couples TRBV12-5 to TRBJ2-5; TRBD2 might be the D (5 bases). With 7 bases removed from V and 7 bases from J, the gap between germline ends came to 13 bases. The CDR3 is made up of 12 amino acids. CDR1 LGHNT and CDR2 FRNRAP come from the germline V gene. The CDR3 loop reads CASALSGATQYF. CDR3 DNA sequence: TGTGCTAGTGCTCTGAGCGGTGCGACCCAGTACTTC. The entire variable domain, with the rest obtained from reference TRBV12-5 and TRBJ2-5, is as follows: DARVTQTPRHKVTEMGQEVTMRCQPILGHNTVFWYRQTMMQGLELLAYFRNRAPLDDSGMPKDRFSAEMPDATLATLKIQPSEPRDSAVYFCASALSGATQYFGPGTRLLVL.

The chain combines TRBV4-1 with TRBJ1-2, with 7 positions matching TRBD1. This CDR3 region has 13 residues. CDR1 is MGHRA, CDR2 YSYEKL, per germline. V trimming: 4 bases; J trimming: 7 bases; junction bases outside the gene matches: 6. The CDR3 is CASSRDREAGYTF. CDR3 in DNA: TGCGCCAGCAGCCGAGACAGGGAGGCTGGCTACACCTTC.

This chain uses TRBV20-1 with TRBJ1-5; weak D call: TRBD1 (5 bases). Germline V gene data show CDR1 as DFQATT and CDR2 as SNEGSKA (reference sequence). V was pared by 3 bases and J by 4 bases, with 7 bases between. The CDR3 totals 12 residues. This CDR3 is CSASRGNQPQHF. Written as DNA, the CDR3 is TGCAGTGCTAGTCGGGGGAATCAGCCCCAGCATTTT.

The chain links TRBV6-6 to TRBJ2-3; 9 bases are shared with TRBD1. Germline assignment: CDR1 MNHNY and CDR2 SVGAGI (reference sequence). This CDR3 is built from 15 residues. V trimming: 6 bases; J trimming: 4 bases; junction bases outside the gene matches: 8. CDR3 region: CASRPTGGRADTQYF. The CDR3 DNA sequence: TGTGCCAGCAGGCCTACAGGGGGCAGGGCAGATACGCAGTATTTT.

The V and J genes are TRBV15 and TRBJ1-2; D is unclear. The germline V and J ends were trimmed by 0 bases and 4 bases, with 6 bases remaining between them. The CDR3 sequence is 13 residues long. Germline V gene data show CDR1 as LNHNV and CDR2 as YYDKDF (reference sequence). CDR3 coding DNA: TGTGCCACCAGCAGAGAACCCGCCTATGGCTACACCTTC. Protein sequence: CATSREPAYGYTF.

The chain links TRBV5-5 to TRBJ1-4; 7 bases line up with TRBD1. CDR1 and CDR2 from the germline V gene are SGHKS and YYEKEE (reference sequence). The CDR3 totals 13 residues. After removal of 1 base from V and 8 bases from J, the junction contained 2 bases not matched to a gene. CDR3 residues: CASSLWGQEKLFF. The CDR3, as DNA: TGTGCCAGCAGCTTGTGGGGACAGGAAAAACTGTTTTTT.

This chain joins TRBV5-8 and TRBJ2-5, with D perhaps TRBD2 (7 bases). CDR1 is SGHTS, CDR2 YDEGEE, per germline. CDR3 length: 13 amino acids. V was cut by 1 base and J by 4 bases, with 8 bases left in between. The CDR3 sequence is CASSLRGAETQYF. The CDR3 DNA reads TGTGCCAGCAGCTTGCGGGGGGCAGAGACCCAGTACTTC.

The chain recombines TRBV3-1 (or the pseudogene TRBV3-2) with TRBJ1-2; 9 nucleotides align to TRBD1. V shed 0 bases, J shed 3 bases, and the junction held 5 bases outside the gene matches. Germline V gene lookup returns CDR1 LGHDT and CDR2 YNNKEL (reference sequence). This CDR3 spans 16 amino acids. CDR3 sequence reads: CASSQDRTGAYYGYTF. The CDR3 DNA reads as TGTGCCAGCAGCCAAGATCGGACAGGGGCCTACTATGGCTACACCTTC.

This chain joins TRBV25-1 and TRBJ1-6; 9 bases align to TRBD1. This CDR3 spans 13 amino acids. J lost 10 bases, V lost 7 bases, and 5 bases had no gene match. In germline, CDR1 is MGHDK, CDR2 SYGVNS. The chain's CDR3 is CASTGTGTSPLHF. DNA for the CDR3: TGTGCCAGCACCGGGACAGGGACCTCACCCCTCCACTTT.

This sequence joins TRBV6-6 and TRBJ1-5, with no clear D. Germline values: CDR1 MNHNY, CDR2 SVGAGI (reference sequence). The CDR3 is 13 amino acids. Trimming pared 1 base from V and 4 bases from J, leaving 5 bases between. CDR3 bases: TGTGCCAGCAGTTACTGGGAGAATCAGCCCCAGCATTTT. It specifies CASSYWENQPQHF.

The chain links TRBV19 to TRBJ1-3; D gene ambiguous. CDR3 length: 12 amino acids. Germline V CDR1 and CDR2: LNHDA, SQIVND (reference sequence). Deletions cut 1 base from V and 2 bases from J, with 0 bases between. Written as DNA, the CDR3 is TGTGCCAGTAGTATAGCTGGAAACACCATATATTTT. It codes for CASSIAGNTIYF.

This rearrangement joins TRBV5-1 to TRBJ2-5; D not certain. The germline CDR1 and CDR2 sequences are SGHRS and YFSETQ. Trimming took 4 bases from V and 5 from J, leaving 18 bases between them. The CDR3 totals 15 residues. The CDR3 spells CASSVRPSTVETQYF. The CDR3, as DNA: TGCGCCAGCAGCGTTCGCCCTAGTACGGTGGAGACCCAGTACTTC.